This T cell receptor (beta chain) derives from a study of control samples from healthy donors and cancer patients. The method was immunoSEQ multiplex PCR; TCRdb's version includes in-frame clones alone and lacks a portion of them. The sample has some 120,000 clones, 85% to 95% seen once. The length of the CDR3 is 12 residues. Per the germline V gene, CDR1 is GTSNPN and CDR2 is SVGIG (reference sequence). The ends were cut back, 5 bases at V and 7 bases at J, with 12 bases in the middle. This chain connects TRBV30 to TRBJ1-5, with TRBD1 as a possible D gene (6 bases). The TCR originated in a man younger than 45 in good health. Sequenced input: blood. The chain's CDR3 is CAWEQGGQPQHF. CDR3 in DNA: TGTGCCTGGGAACAGGGTGGGCAGCCCCAGCATTTT.